This paragraph reports one T cell receptor beta chain. As yet, its antigen is unknown. This sample is drawn from a study of breast tumors, draining lymph nodes, adjacent tissues. Whole-study findings and limits: Tumor T cell lymph node origin was a supported hypothesis, not proven.

The length of the CDR3 is 14 residues. After removal of 6 bases from V and 5 bases from J, the junction contained 4 bases not matched to a gene. In germline, CDR1 is SEHNR, CDR2 FQNEAQ (reference sequence). Each CDR3 protein gets one entry after TCRdb re-called the multiplex PCR reads with MiXCR. The table has 150,000 to 200,000 distinct CDR3 sequences, approximately 30% seen once; the top ten hold 3.5% to 4.5%. The lymph nodes were axillary draining lymph nodes from breast cancer patients. The rearrangement joins TRBV7-9 to TRBJ1-6, with 7 bases fitting TRBD1. The sequence was collected from a female donor with breast cancer. Some clones in this sample may be carry-over from other donors' samples. The sample consisted of axillary lymph node tissue. CDR3 loop: CASSQQGDNSPLHF. CDR3 nucleotides: TGTGCCAGCAGTCAGCAGGGGGATAATTCACCCCTCCACTTT.